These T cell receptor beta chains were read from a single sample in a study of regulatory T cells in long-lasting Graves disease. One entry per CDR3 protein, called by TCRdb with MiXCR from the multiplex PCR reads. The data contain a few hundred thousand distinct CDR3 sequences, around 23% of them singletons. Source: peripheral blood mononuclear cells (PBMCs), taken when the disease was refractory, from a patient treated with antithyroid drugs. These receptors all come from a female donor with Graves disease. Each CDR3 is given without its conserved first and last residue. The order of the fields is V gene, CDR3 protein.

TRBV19,ASTQTGRVEKLF
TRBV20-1,SAIVGGANTEAF
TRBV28,ASSLHRGGRVEQY
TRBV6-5,ASSYSHGLAGKETQY
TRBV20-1,SARLRNSYEQY
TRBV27,ASSLQGAVNTEAF
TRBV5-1,ASSLGTQSNTGELF
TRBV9,ASSPSGQFSYEQY
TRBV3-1,ASSQGPGPGQY
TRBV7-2,ASSLGGTEQETQY
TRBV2,ASSVGRQTGNTEAF
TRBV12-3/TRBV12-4,ASSFWGVRTEAF
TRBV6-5,ASSYRFRLAEYEQY
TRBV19,ASSFGTGGDTGELF
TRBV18,ASSKDRWSSYEQY
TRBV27,ASSPHTGNTEAF
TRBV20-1,SATRQGAETQY
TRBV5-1,ASSPGSGVSSYEQY
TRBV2,ASSVGLAGGGETQY
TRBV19,ASSIASGGELF
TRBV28,ASLRGRTYEQY
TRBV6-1,ASSETGEEGYGYT
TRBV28,ASSNVGTGSSEQY
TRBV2,ASSHRGSGNTIY
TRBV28,ASSLAGQGFSPLH
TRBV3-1,ASSNGRASFEQY
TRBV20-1,SASDHRGPNTGELF
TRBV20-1,SATRTGGYTGELF
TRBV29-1,SVRQGGNYGYT
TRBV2,ASSPLSGLLAGAGDTQY
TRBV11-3,ASSFASGSGYT
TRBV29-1,SVEDPYSRRELV
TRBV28,ASRPAGGPTGGRYT
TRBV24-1,ATSGYRVNYEQY
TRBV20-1,SALQGGRNQPQH
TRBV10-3,AIRAALNTEAF
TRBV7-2,ASSLVAGQGSYEQY
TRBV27,ASSGPTSGSPYEQY
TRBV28,ASSLRGAVDLREQY
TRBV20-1,SARDYGVAEYQETQY
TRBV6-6,ASSYSPGRPTEAF
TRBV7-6,ASSLGQSGNTIY
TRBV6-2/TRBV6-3,ASSEEGTGRGYT
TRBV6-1,AGQDRGTYEQY
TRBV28,ASTVGGTGVYNEQF
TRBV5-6,ASSLEFRTLRTDTQY
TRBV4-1,ASSQGSTYEQY
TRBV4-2,ASSQDPRPTNEKLF
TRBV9,ASSANKKDTEAF
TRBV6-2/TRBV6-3,ASNRTQNIQY
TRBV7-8,ASSLGPSGVTGELF
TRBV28,ASTGDNKNTEAF
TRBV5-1,ASSWDRVYGQY
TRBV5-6,ASRPGGSNSPLH
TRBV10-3,AISPVGRNTEAF
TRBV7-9,ASSFRDVYDEQY
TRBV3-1,ASSPQDRQAF
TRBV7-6,ASSPDISNEQF
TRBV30,AWLGQGLSSGANVLT